Below are 2 T cell receptor beta chains sequenced from a single sample in a study of blood T cell repertoires in COVID-19. Assay used: immunoSEQ multiplex PCR; TCRdb lists only in-frame clones, some missing. Found here are around 76,000 clones, approximately 80% of them singletons; the top ten hold 10% to 15%. The material sequenced was peripheral blood. The source is a man aged 45 to 65 with COVID-19, enrolled during active disease.

The chain recombines TRBV3-1 (or the pseudogene TRBV3-2) with TRBJ2-1; TRBD2 matches at 10 bases. The V segment lost 2 bases and the J segment 8 bases; nucleotides outside the gene matches: 6. The CDR3 contains 15 residues. Germline assignment: CDR1 LGHDT and CDR2 YNNKEL (reference sequence). CDR3 bases: TGTGCCAGCAGCCAACCTAGCGGGAGAATCTATGAGCAGTTCTTC. It encodes CASSQPSGRIYEQFF.

This clone was seen once. CDR3 protein: CASSLNGYLAYEQYF. Here the CDR3 DNA reads TGTGCCAGCAGTTTGAACGGGTACCTCGCCTACGAGCAGTACTTC. The chain links TRBV28 to TRBJ2-7, with D unclear. V was trimmed by 3 bases and J by 2 bases, leaving 14 bases between them. The CDR3 runs to 15 residues. CDR1 is MDHEN and CDR2 is SYDVKM in the germline V gene.